Below are 10 T cell receptor beta chains sequenced from a single sample in a study of blood T cell repertoires in COVID-19. Only in-frame clones appear in the TCRdb table, and some are missing; sequencing was by immunoSEQ multiplex PCR. The repertoire holds nearly 95,000 clones, with approximately 74% as singletons. Sequences were obtained from peripheral blood. The receptors shown here come from a man between 65 and 85 years old with COVID-19, enrolled during active disease.

The chain combines TRBV19 with TRBJ1-4; 8 bases fit TRBD1. The length of the CDR3 is 14 residues. J was trimmed by 3 bases and V by 11 bases; bases with no gene match: 8. CDR1 is LNHDA and CDR2 is SQIVND in the germline V gene (reference sequence). The CDR3 sequence: CASKLDRANEKLFF. The CDR3 DNA sequence: TGTGCCTCAAAATTGGACAGGGCTAATGAAAAACTGTTTTTT.

The genes are TRBV25-1 and TRBJ1-4; TRBD1 agrees at 7 bases. The germline V gene encodes CDR1 MGHDK and CDR2 SYGVNS. The CDR3 spans 15 residues. The junction had 3 bases not matched to a gene; V was cut back by 1 base and J by 4 bases. The CDR3 DNA is TGTGCCAGCAGTGAATTCAGGGGGAATAATGAAAAACTGTTTTTT. Encoded protein: CASSEFRGNNEKLFF.

This clone was counted only a few times. V is TRBV11-1 and J is TRBJ2-7, with a possible D match to TRBD2 (5 bases). Germline CDR1 reads SGHAT; CDR2 reads FQDESV (reference sequence). V was cut by 8 bases and J by 0 bases, with 11 bases left in between. This CDR3 spans 13 amino acids. The CDR3 loop reads CASSVGSSYEQYF. In DNA, the CDR3 is TGTGCCAGCTCTGTAGGGAGCTCCTACGAGCAGTACTTC. The whole variable domain, remainder taken from reference TRBV11-1 and TRBJ2-7, is EAEVAQSPRYKITEKSQAVAFWCDPISGHATLYWYRQILGQGPELLVQFQDESVVDDSQLPKDRFSAERLKGVDSTLKIQPAELGDSAMYLCASSVGSSYEQYFGPGTRLTVT.

This rearrangement joins TRBV6-5 to TRBJ1-2, with 7 bases fitting TRBD1. V lost 10 bases and J lost 2; bases outside the gene matches: 7. The CDR3 loop spans 13 amino acids. The germline V gene has CDR1 MNHEY and CDR2 SVGAGI. CDR3 residues: CATTMTGNYGYTF. The CDR3 DNA follows: TGTGCCACCACAATGACAGGGAACTATGGCTACACCTTC.

The chain carries TRBV12-3 or TRBV12-4 and TRBJ2-7; D is unresolved. V dropped 3 bases and J dropped 1 base, with 7 bases sitting between them. This CDR3 has 13 residues. The CDR3 loop reads CASSFVSSYEQYF. Written as DNA, the CDR3 is TGTGCCAGCAGTTTCGTGTCTTCCTACGAGCAGTACTTC.

This clone was seen only a few times. The V and J genes are TRBV6-5 and TRBJ1-1, with D possibly matching TRBD1 (5 bases). Looked up from germline, CDR1 is MNHEY and CDR2 is SVGAGI. The CDR3 loop spans 15 amino acids. V gave up 7 bases and J gave up 3 bases, with 18 bases separating them. CDR3 DNA sequence: TGTGCCAGCACGCCGGGGGGAATGGGGTACACTGAAGCTTTCTTT. This encodes CASTPGGMGYTEAFF.

This chain uses TRBV7-2 with TRBJ2-1; 12 nucleotides match TRBD2. Germline loops: CDR1 SGHTA, CDR2 FQGNSA. V gave up 8 bases and J gave up 7 bases; unmatched junction bases: 9. The CDR3 covers 15 residues. The CDR3 DNA reads as TGTGCCAGCCTGCTAGCGGGAGGGATGTATAATGAGCAGTTCTTC. It specifies CASLLAGGMYNEQFF.

This clone came up a few times. This CDR3 is CATQLGPGETQYF. The CDR3 DNA sequence: TGCGCCACCCAGCTTGGGCCGGGGGAGACCCAGTACTTC. This chain links TRBV5-1 with TRBJ2-5, with D tentatively TRBD2 (5 bases). Germline V gene data show CDR1 as SGHRS and CDR2 as YFSETQ. Trimming cost V 9 bases and J 5 bases, with 17 bases left between them. CDR3 length: 13 amino acids.

V and J are TRBV4-3 and TRBJ2-4; 11 bases are shared with TRBD1. The CDR3 spans 14 residues. Germline CDR1 is LGHNA and CDR2 is YSLEER. Trimming removed 4 bases from V and 6 bases from J; junction bases left unmatched: 2. This chain's CDR3 is CASSPGTGGNIQYF. The CDR3 bases are TGCGCCAGCAGCCCCGGGACAGGGGGAAACATTCAGTACTTC.

The chain uses TRBV10-3 and TRBJ1-1; 7 positions agree with TRBD1. The CDR3 loop spans 14 amino acids. Germline CDR1 reads ENHRY; CDR2 reads SYGVKD. Germline trimming cut 5 bases from V and 4 bases from J; bases unmatched to any gene: 7. CDR3 nucleotide sequence: TGTGCCATCAGTAGACAGGGAAGTGTCACTGAAGCTTTCTTT. It translates to CAISRQGSVTEAFF.